The entry below gives a single T cell receptor beta chain sequence along with its context. Its specificity is not known. This specimen comes from a study of T cell responses to AZD1222 COVID-19 vaccine. The germline V and J ends were trimmed by 0 bases and 0 bases, with 11 bases remaining between them. Per germline, CDR1 SGHRS and CDR2 YFSETQ. The CDR3 consists of 16 residues. The repertoire was sequenced with immunoSEQ multiplex PCR; TCRdb's copy has only in-frame clones and lacks some. The top ten hold less than 3% of the sample, which has tens of thousands of clones, around 91% seen once. Study-wide results and caveats: At baseline, seropositivity was found in only a handful of AZD1222 recipients.

The material was peripheral blood, obtained 28 days after the second AZD1222 dose. V is TRBV5-1 and J is TRBJ2-3; the D gene is possibly TRBD1 (6 bases). The TCR comes from an adult who received the AZD1222 COVID-19 vaccine. CDR3 sequence: CASSLVGTTSTDTQYF. CDR3 sequence (DNA): TGCGCCAGCAGCTTGGTCGGGACAACTAGCACAGATACGCAGTATTTT.